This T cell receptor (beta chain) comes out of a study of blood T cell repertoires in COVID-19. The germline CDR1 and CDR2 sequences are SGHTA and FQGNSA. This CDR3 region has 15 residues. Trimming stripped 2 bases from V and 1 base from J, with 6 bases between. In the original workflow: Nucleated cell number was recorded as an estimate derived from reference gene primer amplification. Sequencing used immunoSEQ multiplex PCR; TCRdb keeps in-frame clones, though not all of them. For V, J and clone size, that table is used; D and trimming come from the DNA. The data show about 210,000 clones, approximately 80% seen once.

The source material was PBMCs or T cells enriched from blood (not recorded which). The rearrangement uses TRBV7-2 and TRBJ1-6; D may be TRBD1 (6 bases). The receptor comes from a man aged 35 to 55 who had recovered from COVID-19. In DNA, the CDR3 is TGTGCCAGCAGCTTACAGGGGTCCTATAATTCACCCCTCCACTTT. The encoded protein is CASSLQGSYNSPLHF. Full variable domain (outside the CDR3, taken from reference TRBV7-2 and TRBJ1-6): GAGVSQSPSNKVTEKGKDVELRCDPISGHTALYWYRQSLGQGLEFLIYFQGNSAPDKSGLPSDRFSAERTGGSVSTLTIQRTQQEDSAVYLCASSLQGSYNSPLHFGNGTRLTVT.